Listed below are T cell receptor beta chains from one sample, sequenced in a study of T cell changes during pregnancy in multiple sclerosis. Profiled with immunoSEQ multiplex PCR; TCRdb holds only in-frame clones, not every one. This sample has 100,000 or so clones, with approximately 90% found just once. Sequenced here: peripheral blood, sampled in the second trimester of pregnancy. Every receptor here comes from a female donor in good health, enrolled as a control in a pregnancy study. Each CDR3 is given with its conserved first and last residue. The order of the fields is D gene, J gene, V gene, clone size, CDR3 protein, CDR3 DNA. A D gene is named only where the DNA matches it firmly. The listing skips clone size in some rows; elsewhere it reads once, few, many or a size class.

- TRBJ2-1 TRBV6-1 - CAGSASRGPNEQFF TGTGCCGGCAGTGCTTCCAGGGGACCCAATGAGCAGTTCTTC
TRBD1 TRBJ1-2 TRBV6-1 - CASSDPLGTEPLVGYGYTF TGTGCCAGCAGTGATCCTCTAGGGACAGAGCCTCTCGTCGGCTATGGCTACACCTTC
- TRBJ2-7 TRBV5-6 - CASRPLARVYEQYF TGTGCCAGTAGACCCCTGGCCAGGGTCTACGAGCAGTACTTC
TRBD1 TRBJ2-6 TRBV11-3 - CASSPGQSSGANVLTF TGTGCCAGCAGTCCGGGACAGTCTTCTGGGGCCAACGTCCTGACTTTC
- TRBJ1-1 TRBV6-5 - CASSYSWALNTEAFF TGTGCCAGCAGTTACTCGTGGGCATTGAACACTGAAGCTTTCTTT
- TRBJ1-2 TRBV6-1 once CASSTRGINYGYTF TGTGCCAGCAGCACCAGGGGAATCAACTATGGCTACACCTTC
TRBD2 TRBJ2-3 TRBV5-1 - CASSLTSGATDTQYF TGCGCCAGCAGCTTGACTAGCGGGGCGACAGATACGCAGTATTTT
- TRBJ1-4 TRBV11-2 - CASSIGGQGSTNF TGTGCCAGCAGCATCGGAGGGCAGGGTTCTACAAACTTT
TRBD2 TRBJ2-7 TRBV18 - CASSPGSGGAYEQYF TGTGCCAGCTCACCAGGTAGCGGGGGGGCATACGAGCAGTACTTC
- TRBJ2-3 TRBV27 - CASSPQLLLTDTQYF TGTGCCAGCAGCCCCCAACTCCTCCTCACAGATACGCAGTATTTT
- TRBJ2-1 TRBV2 - CASREPQAGAYNEQFF TGTGCCAGCAGAGAACCCCAGGCGGGGGCTTACAATGAGCAGTTCTTC
- TRBJ1-2 TRBV7-9 - CASSPEAGVNYGYTF TGTGCCAGCAGCCCTGAGGCAGGGGTTAACTATGGCTACACCTTC
TRBD1 TRBJ2-7 TRBV15 - CATSRATGGSYEQYF TGTGCCACCAGCAGGGCGACAGGGGGCTCCTACGAGCAGTACTTC
- TRBJ2-2 TRBV11-3 - CASSSGLVDTGELFF TGTGCCAGCAGCTCGGGACTGGTCGACACCGGGGAGCTGTTTTTT
- TRBJ2-2 TRBV7-2 - CASRLATGELFF TGTGCCAGCAGGTTGGCCACCGGGGAGCTGTTTTTT
- TRBJ1-5 TRBV11-2 - CASSLDGGNQPQHF TGTGCCAGCAGCCTGGACGGGGGCAATCAGCCCCAGCATTTT
- TRBJ1-5 TRBV6-6 - CASSYPGGDQPQHF TGTGCCAGCAGTTACCCAGGAGGGGATCAGCCCCAGCATTTT
- TRBJ1-5 TRBV28 - CATNPLPGLSAGGGQPQHF TGTGCCACCAACCCCCTACCGGGACTATCAGCCGGGGGGGGTCAGCCCCAGCATTTT
TRBD2 TRBJ2-2 TRBV6-4 - CASSDWRGGRTGELFF TGTGCCAGCAGTGACTGGCGGGGGGGAAGAACCGGGGAGCTGTTTTTT
TRBD1 TRBJ1-1 TRBV19 - CASSIGTGGAGSTEAFF TGTGCCAGTAGTATAGGAACAGGGGGCGCGGGATCCACTGAAGCTTTCTTT
TRBD1 TRBJ2-6 TRBV19 - CASSITGVSGANVLTF TGTGCCAGTAGTATTACAGGGGTCTCTGGGGCCAACGTCCTGACTTTC
- TRBJ1-1 TRBV7-2 - CASSPNGGKDTEAFF TGTGCCAGCAGCCCCAACGGGGGAAAGGACACTGAAGCTTTCTTT
- TRBJ2-3 TRBV20-1 - CTPGQTDTQYF TGCACCCCGGGTCAGACAGATACGCAGTATTTT
TRBD2 TRBJ2-1 TRBV6-4 - CASSLLAGGSNEQFF TGTGCCAGCAGTCTACTAGCGGGAGGGTCTAATGAGCAGTTCTTC
- TRBJ1-6 TRBV7-8 - CASSLQGSSSYNSPLHF TGTGCCAGCAGCTTACAGGGCTCAAGCTCCTATAATTCACCCCTCCACTTT
- TRBJ1-1 TRBV27 - CASSLSQGNTEAFF TGTGCCAGCAGTTTGTCACAGGGGAACACTGAAGCTTTCTTT
TRBD2 TRBJ2-1 TRBV28 - CASSWTGAGGYNEQFF TGTGCCAGCAGTTGGACAGGAGCGGGAGGTTACAATGAGCAGTTCTTC
- TRBJ2-6 TRBV5-4 - CASSPVRVRTGANVLTF TGTGCCAGCAGCCCCGTCAGGGTAAGGACTGGGGCCAACGTCCTGACTTTC
- TRBJ2-7 TRBV7-8 - CASSLRVGDEQYF TGTGCCAGCAGCTTACGGGTCGGGGACGAGCAGTACTTC
TRBD1 TRBJ1-6 TRBV4-2 - CASSHSDRGGNSPLHF TGTGCCAGCAGCCATTCGGACAGGGGGGGGAATTCACCCCTCCACTTT
- TRBJ2-7 TRBV2 few CASSEYGGPYEQYF TGTGCCAGCAGTGAATATGGTGGCCCCTACGAGCAGTACTTC
- TRBJ1-2 TRBV5-1 - CASSLDQGYGYTF TGCGCCAGCAGCTTGGACCAGGGGTATGGCTACACCTTC
- TRBJ1-1 TRBV4-1 - CASSQEFAVNTEAFF TGCGCCAGCAGCCAAGAGTTCGCGGTGAACACTGAAGCTTTCTTT
TRBD1 TRBJ1-3 TRBV10-3 - CAISPGGLSGNTIYF TGTGCCATCTCACCAGGGGGACTCTCTGGAAACACCATATATTTT
- TRBJ1-1 TRBV11-2 few CASSITGLEAFF TGTGCCAGCAGCATTACAGGGCTTGAAGCTTTCTTT
TRBD2 TRBJ2-7 TRBV7-6 - CASSVTSGGSYEQYF TGTGCCAGCAGCGTGACTAGCGGGGGGTCCTACGAGCAGTACTTC
TRBD1 TRBJ2-5 TRBV18 - CASSSLQGDQETQYF TGTGCCAGCTCATCCTTACAGGGGGACCAAGAGACCCAGTACTTC
- TRBJ1-5 TRBV12-2 - CASRPNPTGQHKNYFSNQPQHF TGTGCAAGTCGTCCGAACCCAACAGGACAGCACAAAAATTACTTTAGCAATCAGCCCCAGCATTTT
TRBD2 TRBJ2-3 TRBV2 - CASKRIGTSGGQDTQYF TGTGCCAGCAAGCGTATAGGGACTAGCGGGGGACAGGATACGCAGTATTTT
- TRBJ1-1 TRBV13 - CASSTDRNTEAFF TGTGCCAGCAGTACTGACAGGAACACTGAAGCTTTCTTT
- TRBJ1-3 TRBV11-2 - CASSRALWGFGNTIYF TGTGCCAGCAGCCGGGCCCTCTGGGGCTTTGGAAACACCATATATTTT
- TRBJ1-1 TRBV18 - CASSPLAGRNTEAFF TGTGCCAGCTCACCACTTGCGGGAAGGAACACTGAAGCTTTCTTT
- TRBJ1-2 TRBV7-2 - CASSLQGTNYGYTF TGTGCCAGCAGCTTACAGGGCACAAACTATGGCTACACCTTC
- TRBJ1-2 TRBV29-1 - CTTRSGGYGYTF TGCACCACCCGATCGGGGGGCTATGGCTACACCTTC
- TRBJ1-1 TRBV15 once CATSREPGRGTEAFF TGTGCCACCAGCAGAGAGCCAGGGCGAGGCACTGAAGCTTTCTTT
TRBD2 TRBJ2-1 TRBV19 - CASSIGLAGGFEQFF TGTGCCAGTAGTATCGGGCTAGCGGGAGGATTTGAGCAGTTCTTC
- TRBJ2-1 TRBV4-3 - CASSHAGQSSYNEQFF TGCGCCAGCAGCCATGCGGGACAGAGCTCCTACAATGAGCAGTTCTTC
- TRBJ2-1 TRBV7-8 - CASSLGSYNEQFF TGTGCCAGCAGCTTAGGGAGCTACAATGAGCAGTTCTTC
- TRBJ1-5 TRBV4-2 - CASSQEYLSNQPQHF TGTGCCAGCAGCCAAGAATATCTTAGCAATCAGCCCCAGCATTTT
- TRBJ1-3 TRBV5-1 - CASSLGRSISGNTIYF TGCGCCAGCAGCTTGGGCAGGTCCATCTCTGGAAACACCATATATTTT